The 17 T cell receptor beta chains below come from one sample, sequenced in a study of T cells in Graves' hyperthyroidism and ophthalmopathy. Amplification of TCR beta CDR3 regions used RNA as the template. The TCR CDR3 was amplified in a first-round RT-PCR using the HTBI primer set. TCRdb reanalysed the multiplex PCR reads using MiXCR and keeps one entry per CDR3 protein. The table lists roughly 400,000 distinct CDR3 sequences, over 12% of them singletons. Sequenced: blood. These receptors were collected from a man between 45 and 60 years old with Graves' ophthalmopathy.

The chain uses TRBV5-1 and TRBJ1-1; 11 bases agree with TRBD1. The CDR3 runs 16 residues. The trim removed 3 bases at V and 4 bases at J, leaving 8 bases unmatched. Germline loops: CDR1 SGHRS, CDR2 YFSETQ. The DNA of the CDR3 is TGCGCCAGCAGCTGGTGGGACAGGGGGGAAATCACTGAAGCTTTCTTT. This gives the protein CASSWWDRGEITEAFF.

This clonotype was seen only a few times. The genes are TRBV12-3 or TRBV12-4 and TRBJ1-6; 9 nucleotides agree with TRBD1. The trim removed 5 bases at V and 7 bases at J, leaving 3 bases unmatched. This CDR3 comprises 14 residues. Here the CDR3 reads CASSRDRENSPLHF. CDR3 sequence (DNA): TGTGCCAGCAGTCGGGACAGGGAGAATTCACCCCTCCACTTT.

This clonotype turned up a few times. The chain recombines TRBV5-1 with TRBJ2-6, with 9 nucleotides matching TRBD1. There are 19 residues in the CDR3. The germline CDR1 and CDR2 sequences are SGHRS and YFSETQ. The trim removed 5 bases at V and 2 bases at J, leaving 14 bases unmatched. The CDR3, as DNA: TGCGCCAGCAGTGCCTGGACAGGGGCCCTGGTCCCTGGGGCCAACGTCCTGACTTTC. Its translation: CASSAWTGALVPGANVLTF.

The sample holds many counts of this clonotype. This chain connects TRBV2 to TRBJ2-1; D uncertain. The V end lost 2 bases, the J end lost 7 bases, and 0 bases lay between the germline ends. Germline CDR1 SNHLY, CDR2 FYNNEI. The CDR3 is made up of 10 amino acids. The DNA of the CDR3 is TGTGCCAGCAGTGAAAATGAGCAGTTCTTC. Residues: CASSENEQFF.

At least ten counts were recorded for this clonotype. The chain is built from TRBV6-1 and TRBJ2-5; TRBD1 aligns across 11 bases. CDR1 is MNHNS and CDR2 is SASEGT in the germline V gene. V lost 5 bases to trimming and J lost 5 bases; unmatched junction nucleotides: 7. The CDR3 is 15 amino acids. CDR3 sequence (DNA): TGTGCCAGCAGTTCCCGGGACAGGGGGATGGAGACCCAGTACTTC. Protein product: CASSSRDRGMETQYF.

This clonotype appeared many times. V gene TRBV20-1 combines with J gene TRBJ2-1; 8 bases map to TRBD2. Germline V lookup: CDR1 DFQATT, CDR2 SNEGSKA (reference sequence). V dropped 0 bases and J dropped 4; count of bases not matched to a gene: 8. The CDR3 consists of 16 residues. The CDR3 DNA is TGCAGTGCTAGAGACACACTAGCGGACTTATACAATGAGCAGTTCTTC. It codes for CSARDTLADLYNEQFF.

This clonotype has a handful of counts. The rearrangement links TRBV20-1 to TRBJ2-7, with 11 nucleotides matching TRBD2. Germline V CDR1 and CDR2: DFQATT, SNEGSKA (reference sequence). The CDR3 totals 14 residues. Trimming took 2 bases from V and 6 from J; bases not matched to a gene: 6. CDR3 protein: CSARFAGLAGEQYF. CDR3 in DNA: TGCAGTGCTAGATTCGCTGGACTAGCGGGCGAGCAGTACTTC.

The chain links TRBV5-1 to TRBJ2-7; possible D gene TRBD2, 5 bases. Germline CDR1 and CDR2: SGHRS and YFSETQ. CDR3 length equals 14 residues. V shed 0 bases and J shed 2 bases, with 9 bases lying between them. The CDR3 protein is CASSLGVATYEQYF. The CDR3, as DNA: TGCGCCAGCAGCTTGGGGGTAGCGACCTACGAGCAGTACTTC.

There are many counts of this clonotype. The chain has TRBV4-1 and TRBJ1-2; D gene ambiguous. The CDR3 consists of 14 residues. Germline CDR1 is MGHRA and CDR2 is YSYEKL. The germline V and J ends were trimmed by 0 bases and 4 bases, with 9 bases remaining between them. As DNA, the CDR3 is TGCGCCAGCAGCCAAGAAGCCAGGTTCTATGGCTACACCTTC. It codes for CASSQEARFYGYTF.

The chain couples TRBV6-5 to TRBJ2-1; 7 bases align to TRBD2. Germline V gene lookup returns CDR1 MNHEY and CDR2 SVGAGI. The CDR3 is made up of 16 amino acids. J gave up 9 bases and V 0 bases, and 11 bases lay outside the gene matches. CDR3 region: CASSYSGGRASGEQFF. In DNA, the CDR3 is TGTGCCAGCAGTTACTCGGGGGGGAGGGCCTCTGGTGAGCAGTTCTTC.

This clonotype was seen many times. The chain combines TRBV24-1 with TRBJ2-7; 9 nucleotides align to TRBD1. V lost 1 base to trimming and J lost 6 bases; unmatched junction nucleotides: 15. The CDR3 spans 18 residues. Germline lookup yields CDR1 KGHDR and CDR2 SFDVKD. CDR3 residues: CATSDFAGTGTGRFEQYF. The CDR3 DNA is TGTGCCACCAGTGATTTTGCCGGCACCGGGACAGGGAGGTTCGAGCAGTACTTC.

With regard to this clonotype: Germline and junction disagree at one end, which may indicate a read error. The rearrangement links TRBV7-7 to TRBJ2-3; possibly TRBD1 or TRBD2 for D (5 bases each). CDR3 length: 17 amino acids. Germline V lookup: CDR1 SSHAT, CDR2 FNYEAQ (reference sequence). CDR3 region: CASSLDGGFPGTDTQYF. The DNA for the CDR3 is TGTGCTAGCAGCTTAGATGGGGGATTCCCGGGGACAGATACGCAGTATTTT.

This chain connects TRBV2 to TRBJ2-1; 15 bases agree with TRBD2. The CDR3 loop spans 18 amino acids. From germline, CDR1 is SNHLY and CDR2 FYNNEI. After removal of 6 bases from V and 2 bases from J, the junction contained 8 bases not matched to a gene. As DNA, the CDR3 is TGTGCCAGCAGCGCGCTGGGACTAGCGGGAGGTCCCTACAATGAGCAGTTCTTC. Amino acid sequence: CASSALGLAGGPYNEQFF. The entire variable domain, with the rest obtained from reference TRBV2 and TRBJ2-1, is as follows: EPEVTQTPSHQVTQMGQEVILRCVPISNHLYFYWYRQILGQKVEFLVSFYNNEISEKSEIFDDQFSVERPDGSNFTLKIRSTKLEDSAMYFCASSALGLAGGPYNEQFFGPGTRLTVL.

The J gene is TRBJ2-1, the V gene TRBV5-1; maybe TRBD1 (5 bases). With 4 bases removed from V and 5 bases from J, the gap between germline ends came to 16 bases. CDR3 length: 15 amino acids. CDR1 and CDR2 from the germline V gene are SGHRS and YFSETQ. Written as DNA, the CDR3 is TGCGCCAGCAGCCCAGGGATAGCCGGACACAATGAGCAGTTCTTC. This codes for CASSPGIAGHNEQFF.

The rearrangement joins TRBV20-1 to TRBJ1-2, with D maybe TRBD1 (5 bases). Germline V gives CDR1 DFQATT, CDR2 SNEGSKA (reference sequence). V lost 0 bases and J 4 bases, leaving 15 bases between the germline ends. The length of the CDR3 is 15 residues. The CDR3 reads CSARDDEGPSYGYTF. CDR3 coding DNA: TGCAGTGCTAGAGATGACGAGGGACCATCCTATGGCTACACCTTC.

This clonotype was observed many times. The J gene is TRBJ1-5, the V gene TRBV2; 12 nucleotides match TRBD1. This CDR3 contains 15 residues. CDR1 SNHLY and CDR2 FYNNEI come from the germline V gene. After removal of 6 bases from V and 6 bases from J, the junction contained 6 bases not matched to a gene. CDR3 sequence: CASRPGTGGGQPQHF. The CDR3 coding sequence is TGTGCCAGCAGGCCCGGGACAGGGGGCGGTCAGCCCCAGCATTTT.

This clonotype has at least ten counts. This chain uses TRBV7-2 with TRBJ2-3; D unclear. The germline V gene encodes CDR1 SGHTA and CDR2 FQGNSA. The length of the CDR3 is 14 residues. V lost 3 bases, J lost 1 base, and 8 bases lay in between. CDR3 protein: CASSFTTGTDTQYF. In DNA, the CDR3 is TGTGCCAGCAGCTTCACTACCGGCACAGATACGCAGTATTTT.